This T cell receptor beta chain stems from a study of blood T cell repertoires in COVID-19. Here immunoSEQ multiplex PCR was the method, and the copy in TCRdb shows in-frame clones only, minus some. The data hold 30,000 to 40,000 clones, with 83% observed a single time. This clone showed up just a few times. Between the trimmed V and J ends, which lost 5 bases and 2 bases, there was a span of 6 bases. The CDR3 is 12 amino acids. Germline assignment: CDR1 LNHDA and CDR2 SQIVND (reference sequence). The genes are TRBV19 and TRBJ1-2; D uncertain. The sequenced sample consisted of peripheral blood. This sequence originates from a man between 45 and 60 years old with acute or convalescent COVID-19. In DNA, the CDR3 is TGTGCCAGTAGTCCCGGGAACTATGGCTACACCTTC. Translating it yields CASSPGNYGYTF.